Listed below are T cell receptor beta chains from one sample, sequenced in a study of blood T cell repertoires in COVID-19. Assay: immunoSEQ multiplex PCR; the TCRdb copy retains only in-frame clones and omits some. The sample carries around 120,000 clones, less than 85% recorded once. Sequencing used peripheral blood. The receptor source for this set is a man aged 30-40 years with acute or convalescent COVID-19. CDR3s leave out the opening cysteine and the closing phenylalanine or tryptophan. Each record gives: D gene, J gene, V gene, CDR3 protein. A D gene is named only where the DNA matches it firmly.

D: TRBD2; J: TRBJ2-1; V: TRBV2; CDR3: ATLAGPSNEQF
D: -; J: TRBJ1-1; V: TRBV7-2; CDR3: ASSLLGANTEAF
D: -; J: TRBJ2-5; V: TRBV3-1/TRBV3-2; CDR3: ASSQDLAENEETQY
D: TRBD2; J: TRBJ2-3; V: TRBV7-6; CDR3: ASSLQGRAETDTQY
D: -; J: TRBJ1-2; V: TRBV5-3; CDR3: ARTAGPTEIYYGYT
D: -; J: TRBJ2-2; V: TRBV6-5; CDR3: ASSRPGSGAGELF
D: TRBD1; J: TRBJ2-6; V: TRBV4-2; CDR3: ASSPRTGRGYPSSGANVLT
D: -; J: TRBJ2-2; V: TRBV2; CDR3: ASSGLITGELF
D: TRBD1; J: TRBJ1-4; V: TRBV29-1; CDR3: SARTGGNEKLF
D: TRBD1; J: TRBJ2-3; V: TRBV10-3; CDR3: AISGWDRSGTDTQY
D: -; J: TRBJ1-3; V: TRBV7-6; CDR3: ASSPGGNTIY
D: -; J: TRBJ2-2; V: TRBV4-1; CDR3: ASSQGGGGELF
D: TRBD2; J: TRBJ2-1; V: TRBV4-3; CDR3: ASSQDERGPYNEQF
D: TRBD2; J: TRBJ2-3; V: TRBV2; CDR3: ASSEGLAGGDTQY
D: -; J: TRBJ2-2; V: TRBV3-1/TRBV3-2; CDR3: ASTSSGGHGELF
D: -; J: TRBJ1-1; V: TRBV9; CDR3: ASSVASLPNTEAF
D: TRBD2; J: TRBJ2-5; V: TRBV5-1; CDR3: ASSLTSGREYQETQY